Detailed here is one T cell receptor beta chain. The data were taken from a study of blood T cell repertoires in COVID-19. Overall study context: Samples taken during acute and convalescent COVID-19 were collected in the United States, Italy and Spain. Nucleic acid was either cDNA or gDNA, and it came from T cells, B-cell-depleted T cells, or PBMCs.

As originally analysed: Nucleated cell number was recorded as an estimate derived from reference gene primer amplification. The method was immunoSEQ multiplex PCR; TCRdb's version includes in-frame clones alone and lacks a portion of them. V and J calls and clone size are given by that table; D and trimming were obtained from the DNA. Here the sample spans some 200,000 clones, 75% to 95% being singletons. This CDR3 region has 15 residues. The trim removed 5 bases at V and 8 bases at J, leaving 9 bases unmatched. Germline-derived CDR1 and CDR2 are SGHTA and FQGNSA. The specimen sequenced was peripheral blood. The rearrangement links TRBV7-2 to TRBJ2-1; 10 bases align to TRBD1. This receptor was obtained from a middle-aged man with acute or convalescent COVID-19. The CDR3 sequence: CASSHGGQGSYEQFF. The CDR3 nucleotides are TGTGCCAGCAGCCATGGGGGACAGGGGTCCTATGAGCAGTTCTTC.